Listed below are T cell receptor beta chains from one sample, sequenced in a study of cytomegalovirus exposure and HLA in healthy donors. Data came from immunoSEQ multiplex PCR; TCRdb stores just in-frame clones and leaves some out. Here the sample spans tens of thousands of clones, approximately 80% being singletons. Source material: PBMCs. Receptors were obtained from a female donor in good health and CMV-seronegative. The CDR3 runs from the conserved cysteine through the conserved F or W. A D gene is named only where the DNA matches it firmly. The size field is filled for only some rows; it gives once, few, many or a size class.

CDR3 length | clone size | J gene | V gene | D gene | CDR3 protein | CDR3 DNA
17 | few | TRBJ1-6 | TRBV2 | TRBD1 | CASSLTTPGQGISPLHF | TGTGCCAGCAGCCTAACTACCCCGGGACAGGGGATTTCACCCCTCCACTTT
12 | - | TRBJ1-4 | TRBV27 | TRBD1 | CASSPLTGELFF | TGTGCCAGCAGTCCCCTTACAGGGGAACTGTTTTTT
15 | - | TRBJ2-3 | TRBV28 | TRBD2 | CASSPLAGGLGTQYF | TGTGCCAGCAGCCCTCTAGCGGGGGGGCTTGGTACGCAGTATTTT
15 | once | TRBJ2-7 | TRBV11-2 | TRBD1 | CASSSRDRAAYEQYF | TGTGCCAGCAGCTCCCGGGACAGGGCCGCCTACGAGCAGTACTTC
15 | few | TRBJ1-5 | TRBV6-6 | - | CASSYSRESNQPQHF | TGTGCCAGCAGTTACTCGCGGGAGAGCAATCAGCCCCAGCATTTT
13 | - | TRBJ1-1 | TRBV11-3 | - | CASSFGGNTEAFF | TGTGCCAGCAGCTTTGGCGGGAACACTGAAGCTTTCTTT
15 | few | TRBJ1-1 | TRBV7-2 | - | CASSQLGAGFTEAFF | TGTGCCAGCAGCCAGCTAGGTGCCGGCTTCACTGAAGCTTTCTTT
16 | - | TRBJ2-3 | TRBV9 | TRBD2 | CASSVASGGRTDTQYF | TGTGCCAGCAGCGTAGCTAGCGGGGGTCGCACAGATACGCAGTATTTT
13 | - | TRBJ2-1 | TRBV5-1 | - | CASSRGQFNEQFF | TGCGCCAGCAGCCGTGGACAGTTTAATGAGCAGTTCTTC
16 | - | TRBJ2-1 | TRBV5-1 | - | CASSLAAASSYNEQFF | TGCGCCAGCAGCTTGGCGGCGGCGAGCTCCTACAATGAGCAGTTCTTC
13 | - | TRBJ2-7 | TRBV10-3 | - | CAISESAYYEQYF | TGTGCCATCAGTGAGTCGGCTTACTACGAGCAGTACTTC
12 | - | TRBJ2-7 | TRBV5-1 | - | CASSLDTYEQYF | TGCGCCAGCAGCTTGGATACCTACGAGCAGTACTTC
16 | once | TRBJ2-7 | TRBV4-3 | TRBD1 | CASSQVVRGQGFEQYF | TGCGCCAGCAGCCAAGTCGTCCGGGGACAGGGGTTCGAGCAGTACTTC
14 | - | TRBJ1-4 | TRBV11-2 | - | CASSSAGPLGKLFF | TGTGCCAGCAGCTCTGCAGGGCCATTAGGAAAACTGTTTTTT
15 | - | TRBJ1-4 | TRBV25-1 | - | CASRDRRSTNEKLFF | TGTGCCAGCAGAGACAGGCGTTCAACTAATGAAAAACTGTTTTTT
13 | - | TRBJ2-2 | TRBV29-1 | TRBD1 | CSGGQGVAGELFF | TGCAGCGGGGGACAGGGAGTGGCCGGGGAGCTGTTTTTT
15 | - | TRBJ2-2 | TRBV27 | TRBD1 | CASSRTGANHGELFF | TGTGCCAGCAGCAGGACAGGGGCCAACCACGGGGAGCTGTTTTTT
13 | - | TRBJ2-7 | TRBV10-3 | TRBD2 | CARRREGFNEQYF | TGTGCCAGACGCCGGGAGGGTTTTAACGAGCAGTACTTC
15 | once | TRBJ1-2 | TRBV19 | - | CASSQTGLGEYGYTF | TGTGCCAGTAGTCAAACAGGGTTGGGAGAGTATGGCTACACCTTC
14 | - | TRBJ1-3 | TRBV19 | - | CASIPRASGNTIYF | TGTGCCAGTATACCCAGGGCTTCTGGAAACACCATATATTTT
14 | - | TRBJ2-4 | TRBV19 | - | CASRPGGQGNIQYF | TGTGCCAGTAGGCCCGGGGGGCAGGGTAACATTCAGTACTTC
15 | - | TRBJ2-3 | TRBV9 | - | CASSVAGAWADTQYF | TGTGCCAGCAGCGTGGCAGGGGCTTGGGCAGATACGCAGTATTTT
17 | - | TRBJ2-2 | TRBV7-2 | - | CASSPVDWKRDTGELFF | TGTGCCAGCAGCCCTGTGGACTGGAAGAGGGACACCGGGGAGCTGTTTTTT
17 | - | TRBJ1-4 | TRBV10-3 | TRBD1 | CAISENPTGPENEKLFF | TGTGCCATCAGTGAGAACCCGACAGGGCCCGAAAATGAAAAACTGTTTTTT
15 | - | TRBJ1-2 | TRBV7-9 | - | CASSPNNRPFYGYTF | TGTGCCAGCAGCCCCAACAACAGGCCCTTCTATGGCTACACCTTC
13 | - | TRBJ1-1 | TRBV29-1 | TRBD1 | CSVLGQGQTEAFF | TGCAGCGTTCTTGGACAGGGGCAAACTGAAGCTTTCTTT
15 | - | TRBJ1-6 | TRBV19 | - | CASSQERGWDSPLHF | TGTGCCAGTAGTCAGGAAAGGGGGTGGGATTCACCCCTCCACTTT
15 | - | TRBJ2-2 | TRBV4-1 | - | CASSQIGSDSGELFF | TGCGCCAGCAGCCAGATCGGGTCTGACTCGGGGGAGCTGTTTTTT
18 | - | TRBJ2-4 | TRBV5-1 | TRBD1 | CASSLAVRDRVFGNIQYF | TGCGCCAGCAGCTTGGCCGTTCGGGACAGGGTTTTTGGAAACATTCAGTACTTC
13 | once | TRBJ2-1 | TRBV2 | - | CASSEGLYNEQFF | TGTGCCAGCAGTGAAGGACTTTACAATGAGCAGTTCTTC
16 | - | TRBJ2-3 | TRBV5-1 | TRBD2 | CASSLPGGAVTDTQYF | TGCGCCAGCAGCCTCCCGGGGGGGGCCGTCACAGATACGCAGTATTTT
13 | - | TRBJ1-1 | TRBV6-5 | - | CASSYRGYTEAFF | TGTGCCAGCAGTTACAGGGGGTACACTGAAGCTTTCTTT
13 | - | TRBJ2-2 | TRBV15 | - | CATSRGTPGELLF | TGTGCCACCAGCAGGGGGACTCCCGGGGAGCTGCTTTTT
14 | once | TRBJ1-2 | TRBV7-8 | - | CASSLVLGAHGYTF | TGTGCCAGCAGCTTAGTCTTGGGGGCGCATGGCTACACCTTC
14 | - | TRBJ2-5 | TRBV7-2 | - | CASSLKPGQETQYF | TGTGCCAGCAGCTTAAAGCCGGGGCAAGAGACCCAGTACTTC
14 | few | TRBJ1-1 | TRBV19 | - | CASSSRTATTEAFF | TGTGCCAGTAGTAGCCGGACAGCTACCACTGAAGCTTTCTTT
16 | - | TRBJ2-1 | TRBV5-4 | TRBD1 | CASSLVGTGKENEQFF | TGTGCCAGCAGCTTGGTCGGGACAGGGAAAGAAAATGAGCAGTTCTTC
15 | - | TRBJ1-6 | TRBV7-2 | - | CASSARQIINSPLHF | TGTGCCAGCAGCGCTCGACAGATTATTAATTCACCCCTCCACTTT
16 | - | TRBJ1-3 | TRBV4-3 | - | CASSQAHRYSGNTIYF | TGCGCCAGCAGCCAAGCGCACAGGTACTCTGGAAACACCATATATTTT
14 | - | TRBJ1-6 | TRBV2 | - | CASSSLGLSEPLHF | TGTGCCAGCAGTAGCTTGGGACTGTCGGAACCCCTCCACTTT
16 | - | TRBJ1-1 | TRBV7-2 | - | CASSLGPDRGSTEAFF | TGTGCCAGCAGCTTGGGCCCGGACAGAGGAAGCACTGAAGCTTTCTTT